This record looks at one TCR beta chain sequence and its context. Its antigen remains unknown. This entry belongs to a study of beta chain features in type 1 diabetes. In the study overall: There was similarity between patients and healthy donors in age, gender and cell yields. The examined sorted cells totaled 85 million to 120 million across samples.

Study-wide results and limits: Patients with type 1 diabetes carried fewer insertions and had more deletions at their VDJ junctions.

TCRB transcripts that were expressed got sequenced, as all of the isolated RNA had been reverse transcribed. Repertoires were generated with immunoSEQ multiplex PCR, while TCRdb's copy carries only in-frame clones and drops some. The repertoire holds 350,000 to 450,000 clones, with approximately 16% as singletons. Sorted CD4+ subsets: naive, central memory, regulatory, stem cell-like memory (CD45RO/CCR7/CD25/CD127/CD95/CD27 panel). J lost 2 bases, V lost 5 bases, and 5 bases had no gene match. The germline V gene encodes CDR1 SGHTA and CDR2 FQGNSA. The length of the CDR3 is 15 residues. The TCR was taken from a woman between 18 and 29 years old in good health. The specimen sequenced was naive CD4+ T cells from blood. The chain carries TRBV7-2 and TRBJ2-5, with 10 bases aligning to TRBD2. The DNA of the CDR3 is TGTGCCAGCAGCGATCGGACTAGCGGACAAGAGACCCAGTACTTC. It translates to CASSDRTSGQETQYF.